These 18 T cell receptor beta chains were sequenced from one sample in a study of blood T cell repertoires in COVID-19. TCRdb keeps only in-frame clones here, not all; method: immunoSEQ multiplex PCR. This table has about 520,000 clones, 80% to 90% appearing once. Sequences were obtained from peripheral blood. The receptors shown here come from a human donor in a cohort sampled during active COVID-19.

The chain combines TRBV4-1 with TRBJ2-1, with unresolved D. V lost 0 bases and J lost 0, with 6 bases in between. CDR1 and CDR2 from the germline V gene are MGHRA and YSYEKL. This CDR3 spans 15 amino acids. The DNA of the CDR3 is TGCGCCAGCAGCCAAGACCCTCTCTCCTACAATGAGCAGTTCTTC. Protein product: CASSQDPLSYNEQFF.

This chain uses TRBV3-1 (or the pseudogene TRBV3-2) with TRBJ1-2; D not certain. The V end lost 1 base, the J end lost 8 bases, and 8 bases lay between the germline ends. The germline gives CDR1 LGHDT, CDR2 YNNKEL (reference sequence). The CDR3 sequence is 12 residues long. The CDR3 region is CASSQVERGYTF. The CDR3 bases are TGTGCCAGCAGCCAAGTAGAAAGAGGCTACACCTTC.

In DNA form, the CDR3 reads TGTGCCAGCAGCCCCCGGACAGGGTGGGCAGATGGCTACACCTTC. Translating it yields CASSPRTGWADGYTF. V usage is TRBV9 and J usage is TRBJ1-2; 8 nucleotides agree with TRBD1. Germline loops: CDR1 SGDLS, CDR2 YYNGEE. The junction had 11 bases not matched to a gene; V was cut back by 4 bases and J by 6 bases. The CDR3 totals 15 residues.

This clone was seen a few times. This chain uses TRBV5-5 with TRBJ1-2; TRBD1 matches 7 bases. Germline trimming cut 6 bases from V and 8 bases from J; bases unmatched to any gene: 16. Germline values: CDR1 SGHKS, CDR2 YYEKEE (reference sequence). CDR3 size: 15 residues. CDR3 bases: TGTGCCAGCAACATTCAAACCGAGGGGGCCATCGGCTACACCTTC. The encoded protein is CASNIQTEGAIGYTF.

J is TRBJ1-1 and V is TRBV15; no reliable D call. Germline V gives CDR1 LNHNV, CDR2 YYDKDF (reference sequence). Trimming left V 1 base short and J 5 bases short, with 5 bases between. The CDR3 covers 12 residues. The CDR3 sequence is CATSRVRTEAFF. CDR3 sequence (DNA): TGTGCCACCAGCAGAGTGCGGACTGAAGCTTTCTTT.

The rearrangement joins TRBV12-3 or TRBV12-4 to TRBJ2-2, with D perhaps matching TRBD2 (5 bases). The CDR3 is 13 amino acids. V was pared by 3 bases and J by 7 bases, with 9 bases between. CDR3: CASSFGVIGELFF. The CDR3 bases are TGTGCCAGCAGTTTCGGGGTTATCGGGGAGCTGTTTTTT.

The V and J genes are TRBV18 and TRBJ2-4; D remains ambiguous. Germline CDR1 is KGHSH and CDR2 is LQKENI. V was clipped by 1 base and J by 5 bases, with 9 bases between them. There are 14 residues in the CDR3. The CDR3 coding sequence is TGTGCCAGCTCACCACAGCAGGCCCAAAACATTCAGTACTTC. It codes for CASSPQQAQNIQYF.

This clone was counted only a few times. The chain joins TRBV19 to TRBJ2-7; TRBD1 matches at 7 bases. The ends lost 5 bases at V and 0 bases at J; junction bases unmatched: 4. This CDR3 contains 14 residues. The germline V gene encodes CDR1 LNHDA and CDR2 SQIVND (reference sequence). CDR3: CASSDRAYSYEQYF. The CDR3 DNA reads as TGTGCCAGTAGTGACAGGGCCTACTCCTACGAGCAGTACTTC. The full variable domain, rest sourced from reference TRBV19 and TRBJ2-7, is DGGITQSPKYLFRKEGQNVTLSCEQNLNHDAMYWYRQDPGQGLRLIYYSQIVNDFQKGDIAEGYSVSREKKESFPLTVTSAQKNPTAFYLCASSDRAYSYEQYFGPGTRLTVT.

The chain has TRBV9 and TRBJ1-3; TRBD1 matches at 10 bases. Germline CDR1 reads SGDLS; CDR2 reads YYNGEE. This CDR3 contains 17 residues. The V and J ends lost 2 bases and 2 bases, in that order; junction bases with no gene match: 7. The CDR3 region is CASSVSGQGVPGNTIYF. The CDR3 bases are TGTGCCAGCAGCGTGAGCGGACAGGGGGTCCCTGGAAACACCATATATTTT.

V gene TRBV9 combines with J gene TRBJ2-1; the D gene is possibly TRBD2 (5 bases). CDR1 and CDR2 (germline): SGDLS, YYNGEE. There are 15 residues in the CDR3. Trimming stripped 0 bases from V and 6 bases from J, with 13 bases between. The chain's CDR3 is CASSVVGEWGNEQFF. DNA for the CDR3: TGTGCCAGCAGCGTAGTCGGGGAATGGGGCAATGAGCAGTTCTTC.

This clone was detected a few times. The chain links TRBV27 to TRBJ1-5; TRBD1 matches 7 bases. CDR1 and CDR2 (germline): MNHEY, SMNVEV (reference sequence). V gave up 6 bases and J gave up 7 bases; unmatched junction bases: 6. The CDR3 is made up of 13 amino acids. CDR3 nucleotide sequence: TGTGCCAGCAGCCCAGACAGGGTCCAGCCCCAGCATTTT. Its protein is CASSPDRVQPQHF.

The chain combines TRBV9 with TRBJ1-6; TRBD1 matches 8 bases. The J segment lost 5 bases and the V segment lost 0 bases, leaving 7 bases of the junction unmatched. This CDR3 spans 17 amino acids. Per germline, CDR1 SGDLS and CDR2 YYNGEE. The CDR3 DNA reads TGTGCCAGCAGCGTAGCCCCGGACAGGGCGGATAATTCACCCCTCCACTTT. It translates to CASSVAPDRADNSPLHF.

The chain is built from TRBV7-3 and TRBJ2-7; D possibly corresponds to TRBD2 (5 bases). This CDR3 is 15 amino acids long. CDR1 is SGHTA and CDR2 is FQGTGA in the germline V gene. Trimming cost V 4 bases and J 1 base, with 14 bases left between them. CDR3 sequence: CASSSDSFVSYEQYF. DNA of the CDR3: TGTGCCAGCAGCTCGGACTCCTTTGTATCCTACGAGCAGTACTTC. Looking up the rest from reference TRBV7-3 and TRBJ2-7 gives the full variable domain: GAGVSQTPSNKVTEKGKYVELRCDPISGHTALYWYRQSLGQGPEFLIYFQGTGAADDSGLPNDRFFAVRPEGSVSTLKIQRTERGDSAVYLCASSSDSFVSYEQYFGPGTRLTVT.

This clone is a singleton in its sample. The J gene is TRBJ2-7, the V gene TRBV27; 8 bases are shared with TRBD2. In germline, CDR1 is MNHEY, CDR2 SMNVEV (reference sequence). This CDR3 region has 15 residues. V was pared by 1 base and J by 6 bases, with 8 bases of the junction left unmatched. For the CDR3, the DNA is TGTGCCAGCAGTTTATGGGGCACGGGAGGGTTCGAGCAGTACTTC. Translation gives CASSLWGTGGFEQYF.

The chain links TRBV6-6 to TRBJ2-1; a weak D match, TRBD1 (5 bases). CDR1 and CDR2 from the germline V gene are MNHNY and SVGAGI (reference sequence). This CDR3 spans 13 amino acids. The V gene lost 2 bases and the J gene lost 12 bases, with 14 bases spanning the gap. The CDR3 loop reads CASSYLQQAAQFF. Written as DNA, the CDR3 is TGTGCCAGCAGTTACCTTCAACAGGCGGCGCAGTTCTTC.

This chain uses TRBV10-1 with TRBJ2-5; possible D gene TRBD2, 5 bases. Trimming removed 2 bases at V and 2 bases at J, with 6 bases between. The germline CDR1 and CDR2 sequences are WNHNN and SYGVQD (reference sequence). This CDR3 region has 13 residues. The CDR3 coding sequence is TGCGCCAGCAGTGAGGGACTTCAAGAGACCCAGTACTTC. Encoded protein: CASSEGLQETQYF.

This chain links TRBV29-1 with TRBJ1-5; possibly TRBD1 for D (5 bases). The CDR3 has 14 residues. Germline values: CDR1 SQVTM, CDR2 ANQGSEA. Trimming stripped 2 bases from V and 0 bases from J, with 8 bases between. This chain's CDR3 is CSVESGDSNQPQHF. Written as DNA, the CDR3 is TGCAGCGTTGAATCGGGGGATAGCAATCAGCCCCAGCATTTT.

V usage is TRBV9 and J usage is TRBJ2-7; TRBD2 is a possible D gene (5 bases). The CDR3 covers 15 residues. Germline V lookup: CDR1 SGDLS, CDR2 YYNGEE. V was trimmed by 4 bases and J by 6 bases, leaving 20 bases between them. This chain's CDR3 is CASSPPGKASPEQYF. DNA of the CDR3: TGTGCCAGCAGCCCCCCCGGGAAGGCTAGCCCCGAGCAGTACTTC.